This T cell receptor (beta chain) derives from a study of blood T cells in healthy people across ages. Study-wide context: About one barcoded beta molecule per two T cells was captured by template switching.

Study results and limitations: A roughly linear fall in TCR beta diversity per million T cells was seen with increasing age.

Together with a sample-barcoded 5' primer, a J-beta primer mix was included in a second PCR lasting about 6 to 11 cycles. Samples each returned at least 2.5 million CDR3-containing paired-end reads. TCRdb used MiXCR to reprocess the 5' RACE reads, holding one entry per CDR3 protein. The sample shows 550,000 to 700,000 distinct CDR3 sequences, about 25% of them seen only once. Total RNA was extracted at no less than 6 micrograms per sample. In the case of this clonotype: No antigen is known for it.

The CDR3 loop spans 15 amino acids. Germline V lookup: CDR1 MNHEY, CDR2 SMNVEV (reference sequence). Trimming stripped 1 base from V and 4 bases from J, with 10 bases between. The chain recombines TRBV27 with TRBJ2-2, with D maybe TRBD1 (5 bases). The origin of this receptor is a woman between 65 and 79 years old in good health. Material for sequencing was blood. DNA of the CDR3: TGTGCCAGCAGTTTATTCTCCAGGGCCACCGGGGAGCTGTTTTTT. This sequence encodes CASSLFSRATGELFF.